This T cell receptor beta chain was identified in a study of cytomegalovirus exposure and HLA in healthy donors. CDR1 and CDR2 from the germline V gene are SQVTM and ANQGSEA. The CDR3 contains 14 residues. Trimming cost V 4 bases and J 5 bases; bases outside gene matches: 10. Produced via immunoSEQ multiplex PCR; TCRdb's table is partial and in-frame only. This sample carries about 160,000 clones, 70% to 90% of them seen once, and the ten largest clones take 5% to 7%. The sequence was collected from a woman aged 25 to 45 in good health and CMV-seronegative. The sequencing sample was made of PBMCs. J is TRBJ1-1 and V is TRBV29-1; 7 bases fit TRBD1. The CDR3 protein is CSVVAFSTGTEAFF. In nucleotides, the CDR3 is TGCAGCGTTGTTGCATTTTCGACAGGGACTGAAGCTTTCTTT.